This entry lists 2 T cell receptor beta chains sequenced from one sample in a study of blood T cell repertoires in COVID-19. Method: immunoSEQ multiplex PCR; TCRdb's copy keeps in-frame clones and lacks some. The sample lists hundreds of thousands of clones, 65% to 85% occurring once. Sample: peripheral blood. These receptors were collected from a man aged 80 or over with acute or convalescent COVID-19.

This sequence joins TRBV29-1 and TRBJ2-1; 14 bases match TRBD2. CDR3 length: 14 residues. V was clipped by 8 bases and J by 6 bases; unmatched bases: 6. Germline V gives CDR1 SQVTM, CDR2 ANQGSEA. The CDR3 DNA follows: TGCAGCCACTCGACTAGCGGGAGGGGCAATGAGCAGTTCTTC. The encoded protein is CSHSTSGRGNEQFF.

The V gene is TRBV3-1 (or the pseudogene TRBV3-2), the J gene TRBJ2-7; TRBD2 matches at 13 bases. Germline V lookup: CDR1 LGHDT, CDR2 YNNKEL (reference sequence). With 4 bases clipped from V and 2 bases from J, the junction kept 2 bases outside the gene matches. The CDR3 has 15 residues. In DNA form, the CDR3 reads TGTGCCAGCAGCCCGGGGACTAGCGGGGCCTACGAGCAGTACTTC. This encodes CASSPGTSGAYEQYF.